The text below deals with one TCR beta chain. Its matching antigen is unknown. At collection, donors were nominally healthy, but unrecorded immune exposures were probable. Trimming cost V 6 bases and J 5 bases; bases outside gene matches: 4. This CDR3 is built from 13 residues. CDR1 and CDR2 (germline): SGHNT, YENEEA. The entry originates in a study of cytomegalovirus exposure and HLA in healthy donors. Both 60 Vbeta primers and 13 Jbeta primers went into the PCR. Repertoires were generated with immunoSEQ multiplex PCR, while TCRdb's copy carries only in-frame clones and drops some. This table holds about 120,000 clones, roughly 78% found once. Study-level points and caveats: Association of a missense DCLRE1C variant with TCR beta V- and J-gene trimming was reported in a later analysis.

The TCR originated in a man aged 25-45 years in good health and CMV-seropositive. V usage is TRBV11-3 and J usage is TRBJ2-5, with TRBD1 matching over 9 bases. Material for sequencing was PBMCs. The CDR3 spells CASSRDRDETQYF. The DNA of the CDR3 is TGTGCCAGCAGTCGGGACAGGGACGAGACCCAGTACTTC. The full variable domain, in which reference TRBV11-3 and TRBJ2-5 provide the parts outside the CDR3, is EAGVVQSPRYKIIEKKQPVAFWCNPISGHNTLYWYLQNLGQGPELLIRYENEEAVDDSQLPKDRFSAERLKGVDSTLKIQPAELGDSAVYLCASSRDRDETQYFGPGTRLLVL.